This T cell receptor beta chain was obtained from a study of technical replicates of blood from a few donors. The assay was immunoSEQ multiplex PCR, and TCRdb's table has in-frame clones only and misses some. This sample has some 77,000 clones; 95% to 98% occur once, and the top ten carry roughly 0.33%. CDR1 is MNHEY and CDR2 is SVGAGI in the germline V gene. This CDR3 is built from 16 residues. With V trimmed by 0 bases and J by 4 bases, 9 bases remained unmatched. The material sequenced was T cells isolated from PBMCs. The chain joins TRBV6-5 to TRBJ2-7, with 7 bases fitting TRBD1. The receptor was isolated from a human donor in good health. Here the CDR3 reads CASSYSPTGARYEQYF. The CDR3 DNA sequence: TGTGCCAGCAGTTACTCGCCAACAGGGGCGAGGTACGAGCAGTACTTC.